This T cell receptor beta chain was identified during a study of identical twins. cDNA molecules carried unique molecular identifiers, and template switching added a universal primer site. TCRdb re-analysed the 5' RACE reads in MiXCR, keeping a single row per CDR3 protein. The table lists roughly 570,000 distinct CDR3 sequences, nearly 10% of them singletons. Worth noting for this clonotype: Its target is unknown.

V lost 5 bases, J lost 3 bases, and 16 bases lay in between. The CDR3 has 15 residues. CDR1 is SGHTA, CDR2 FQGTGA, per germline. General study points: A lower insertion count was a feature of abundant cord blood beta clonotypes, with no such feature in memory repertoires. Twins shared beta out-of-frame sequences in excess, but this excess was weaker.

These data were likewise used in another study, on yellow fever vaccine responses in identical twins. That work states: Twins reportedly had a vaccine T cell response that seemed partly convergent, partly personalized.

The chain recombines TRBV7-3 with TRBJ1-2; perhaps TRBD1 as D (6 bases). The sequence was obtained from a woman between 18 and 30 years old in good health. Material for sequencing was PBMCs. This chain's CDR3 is CASSPLGGQHYGYTF. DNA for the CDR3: TGTGCCAGCAGCCCTCTTGGGGGGCAGCACTATGGCTACACCTTC.